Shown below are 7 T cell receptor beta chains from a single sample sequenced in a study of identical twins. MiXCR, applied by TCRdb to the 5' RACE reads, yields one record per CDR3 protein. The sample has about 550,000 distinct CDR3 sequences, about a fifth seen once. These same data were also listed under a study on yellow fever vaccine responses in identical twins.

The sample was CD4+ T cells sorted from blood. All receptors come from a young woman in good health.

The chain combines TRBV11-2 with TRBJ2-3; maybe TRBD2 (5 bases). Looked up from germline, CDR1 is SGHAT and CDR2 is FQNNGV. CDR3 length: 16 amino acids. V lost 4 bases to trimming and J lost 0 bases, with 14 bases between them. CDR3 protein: CASSYGISRSTDTQYF. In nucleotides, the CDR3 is TGTGCCAGCAGCTACGGGATCTCCCGAAGCACAGATACGCAGTATTTT. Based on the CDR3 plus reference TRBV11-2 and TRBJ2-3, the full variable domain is EAGVAQSPRYKIIEKRQSVAFWCNPISGHATLYWYQQILGQGPKLLIQFQNNGVVDDSQLPKDRFSAERLKGVDSTLKIQPAKLEDSAVYLCASSYGISRSTDTQYFGPGTRLTVL.

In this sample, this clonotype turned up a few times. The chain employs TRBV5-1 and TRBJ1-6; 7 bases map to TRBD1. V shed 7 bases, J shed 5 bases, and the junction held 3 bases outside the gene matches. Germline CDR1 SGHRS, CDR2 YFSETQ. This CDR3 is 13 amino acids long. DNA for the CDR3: TGCGCCAGCGCCGGGACAGATAATTCACCCCTCCACTTT. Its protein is CASAGTDNSPLHF.

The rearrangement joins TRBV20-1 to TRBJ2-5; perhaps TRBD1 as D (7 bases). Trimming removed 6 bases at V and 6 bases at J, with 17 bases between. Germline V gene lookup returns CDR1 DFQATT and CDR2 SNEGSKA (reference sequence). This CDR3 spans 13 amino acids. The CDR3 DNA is TGCAGTGCCGACCTCAGGGGGGAAAAGACCCAGTACTTC. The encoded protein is CSADLRGEKTQYF.

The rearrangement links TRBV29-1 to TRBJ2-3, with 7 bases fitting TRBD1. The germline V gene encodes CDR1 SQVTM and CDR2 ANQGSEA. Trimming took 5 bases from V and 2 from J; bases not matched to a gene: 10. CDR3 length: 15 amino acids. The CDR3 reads CSVSRTGITTDTQYF. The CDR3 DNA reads TGCAGCGTTAGCCGGACAGGTATTACCACAGATACGCAGTATTTT.

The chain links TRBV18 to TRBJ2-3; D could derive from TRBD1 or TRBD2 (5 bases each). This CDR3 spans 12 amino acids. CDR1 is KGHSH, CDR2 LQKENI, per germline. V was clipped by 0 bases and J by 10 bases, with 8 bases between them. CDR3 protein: CASSPPGDAQYF. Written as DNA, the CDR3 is TGTGCCAGCTCACCACCGGGGGATGCGCAGTATTTT. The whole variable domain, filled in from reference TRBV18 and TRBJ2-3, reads NAGVMQNPRHLVRRRGQEARLRCSPMKGHSHVYWYRQLPEEGLKFMVYLQKENIIDESGMPKERFSAEFPKEGPSILRIQQVVRGDSAAYFCASSPPGDAQYFGPGTRLTVL.

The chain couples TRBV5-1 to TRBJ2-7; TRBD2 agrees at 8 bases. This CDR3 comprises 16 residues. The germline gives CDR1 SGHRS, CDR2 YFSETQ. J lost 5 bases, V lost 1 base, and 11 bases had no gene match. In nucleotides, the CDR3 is TGCGCCAGCAGCTTGCCGGGAGGGTCAGCAGTACACGAGCAGTACTTC. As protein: CASSLPGGSAVHEQYF.

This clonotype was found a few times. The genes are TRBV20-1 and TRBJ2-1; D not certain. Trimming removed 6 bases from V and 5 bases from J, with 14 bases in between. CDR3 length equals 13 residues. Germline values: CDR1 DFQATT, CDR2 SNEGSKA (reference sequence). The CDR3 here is CSAGSFRDNEQFF. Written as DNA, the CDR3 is TGCAGTGCCGGAAGCTTTCGCGACAATGAGCAGTTCTTC.